This T cell receptor beta chain came from a study of cytomegalovirus exposure and HLA in healthy donors. V trimming: 5 bases; J trimming: 4 bases; junction bases outside the gene matches: 7. The germline gives CDR1 SGHTA, CDR2 FQGTGA. The CDR3 loop spans 14 amino acids. The PCR employed 60 Vbeta primers together with 13 Jbeta primers. Some clones are missing from TCRdb's copy, which holds only in-frame ones; the method was immunoSEQ multiplex PCR. The sample contains under 150,000 clones, 60% to 80% of which appear only once. The source is a woman aged 25-40 years in good health and CMV-seronegative. Specimen: PBMCs. J is TRBJ1-1 and V is TRBV7-3, with TRBD1 matching 7 bases. CDR3 sequence: CASSQTGVGTEAFF. CDR3 DNA sequence: TGTGCCAGCAGCCAAACAGGGGTGGGCACTGAAGCTTTCTTT.